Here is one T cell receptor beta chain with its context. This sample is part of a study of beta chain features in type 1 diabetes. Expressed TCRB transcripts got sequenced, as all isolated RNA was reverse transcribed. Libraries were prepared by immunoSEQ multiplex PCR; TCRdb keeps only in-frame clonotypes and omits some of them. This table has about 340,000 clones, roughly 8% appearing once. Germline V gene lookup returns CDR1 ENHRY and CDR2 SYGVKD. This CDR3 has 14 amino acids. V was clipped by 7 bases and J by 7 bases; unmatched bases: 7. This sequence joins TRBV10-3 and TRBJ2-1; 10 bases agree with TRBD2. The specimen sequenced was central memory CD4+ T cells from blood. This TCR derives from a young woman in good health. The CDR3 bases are TGTGCCATCACGGCTAGCGGGAGTTTGAATGAGCAGTTCTTC. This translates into CAITASGSLNEQFF.